This TCR beta chain comes out of a study of blood T cells in healthy people across ages. Study conclusions and caveats: More naive CD4+ cells and higher diversity marked long-lived donors relative to aged donors.

In regard to this clonotype: Antigen unknown.

Germline values: CDR1 SGHVS, CDR2 FQNEAQ. The CDR3 totals 20 residues. J was trimmed by 0 bases and V by 3 bases; bases with no gene match: 16. A second PCR, run for about 7 to 11 cycles, used a sample-barcoded 5' primer plus a J-beta primer mix. Using its own MiXCR run on the 5' RACE reads, TCRdb lists one record per CDR3 protein. The repertoire holds 800,000 to 950,000 distinct CDR3 sequences, with approximately 49% as singletons. This receptor was taken from a young man in good health. The V and J genes are TRBV7-8 and TRBJ2-3, with 9 bases matching TRBD1. Input material: blood. In DNA form, the CDR3 reads TGTGCCAGCAGCTTCAGGGACAGGGAGCCAACCGAAGCTAGCACAGATACGCAGTATTTT. Amino acid sequence: CASSFRDREPTEASTDTQYF.